This record concerns one TCR beta chain sequence. What antigen it recognizes has not been identified. It has no much larger one-base neighbor in the sample; base qualities were not kept. CDR1 and CDR2 (MNHEY, SVGAGI) derive from the germline V gene. V was cut back by 5 bases and J by 4 bases, leaving a gap of 6 bases between them. Its CDR3 holds 11 amino acids, cysteine through phenylalanine. The only DNA kept is the CDR3, 33 bases in frame from the first base. The sample is drawn from a study of OX40 agonist ivuxolimab in advanced cancers. With regard to the full study: Ivuxolimab, which targeted the costimulatory receptor OX40 (CD134), was an agonistic, fully human IgG2 monoclonal antibody. Intravenous ivuxolimab was administered to patients every 2 weeks at six dose levels: 0.01, 0.1, 0.3, 1.5, 3 and 10 mg/kg. Of the roughly 50 dose-escalation patients, hepatocellular carcinoma was present in about 20, melanoma in some 15, renal cell carcinoma in 9 and head and neck cancer in 9. In the dose-escalation cohort, roughly four fifths of patients were male, and the mean age was approximately 55 years, with a range of about 23 to 90. Prior anti-PD-1, anti-PD-L1 or anti-CTLA-4 therapy was permitted, and checkpoint inhibitors had been received by more than 35% of dose-escalation patients. Partial responses occurred in three dose-escalation patients: two with cutaneous melanoma and one with hepatocellular carcinoma. The point of sequencing TCRbeta in the periphery was to test whether ivuxolimab changed TCR sequence diversity and drove clonal T-cell expansion. The monotherapy dose-escalation portion (N of about 49 patients) of the phase I ivuxolimab trial is reported in the paper.

Overall study results and their limits: The antigen specificity of the clonally expanded peripheral T cells was not determined. Low levels of normalized T-cell clonal expansion were also seen in some nonresponding patients. In the 0.1-3.0 mg/kg groups, partial responders had among the lowest normalized peripheral clonal expansion, particularly in CD8+ T cells. At doses from 0.1 to 3.0 mg/kg, clonal expansion was seen in both CD4+ and CD8+ blood T cells between baseline and week 6. On average, CD8+ T cells showed more expanded clones than CD4+ T cells after ivuxolimab.

The trial excluded patients who had a history of autoimmune disease or who were on systemic immunosuppression. In every dose cohort, peripheral blood was drawn for TCR sequencing at baseline, cycle 4 day 1, and cycle 7 day 1. Samples were obtained from an open-label, multicenter, first-in-human phase I dose-escalation trial of ivuxolimab. Adults with locally advanced or metastatic head and neck squamous cell, hepatocellular, melanoma or renal cell carcinoma were enrolled in the trial. Before TCR sequencing, CD4+ and CD8+ T cells were separately sorted from peripheral blood. Genomic DNA was isolated from the sorted cells so that the TCRbeta CDR3 region could be sequenced. The immunoSEQ Assay was used for sequencing of TCRbeta CDR3 regions. The immuneACCESS repertoire file appears here via TCRdb, limited to in-frame rearrangements. These files lack a portion of the clones; in checked studies, under half of the deficit traces to unresolved V genes, and the cause of the others is not known. The sample includes some 83,000 clones, with about 86% observed a single time. The top ten hold over 1.5% of the sample.

The sequence was obtained from an adult with an advanced solid tumor such as melanoma, head and neck, liver or kidney cancer. The chain joins TRBV6-5 to TRBJ2-7, with an unclear D gene assignment. The sample was CD4+ or CD8+ T cells sorted from blood, taken in a trial of the OX40 agonist ivuxolimab. The sequenced DNA is TGTGCCAGCAGTAACATTTACGAGCAGTACTTC. This gives the protein CASSNIYEQYF.